The 14 T cell receptor beta chains presented below share a single source sample, sequenced in a study of T-cell memory formation after mild COVID-19. MiXCR, applied by TCRdb to the 5' RACE reads, yields one record per CDR3 protein. The table lists 200,000 to 250,000 distinct CDR3 sequences, about a sixth of them singletons. The sample comprised PBMCs or a T cell subset sorted from them (not recorded which). Receptors were obtained from a man aged 18 to 35 who had mild COVID-19 (a few samples of this study predate the infection). Cell type and time point are not known.

The chain employs TRBV7-2 and TRBJ2-5, with D hard to call. This CDR3 is built from 13 residues. The germline V gene has CDR1 SGHTA and CDR2 FQGNSA. V lost 1 base, J lost 5 bases, and 8 bases lay in between. CDR3 region: CASSLELGETQYF. In DNA form, the CDR3 reads TGTGCCAGCAGCTTAGAATTGGGGGAGACCCAGTACTTC.

The chain carries TRBV2 and TRBJ1-1; no definite D call. CDR1 and CDR2 from the germline V gene are SNHLY and FYNNEI. The CDR3 extends over 13 amino acids. The V gene lost 6 bases and the J gene lost 1 base, with 9 bases spanning the gap. The CDR3 DNA sequence: TGTGCCAGCAGCGCTGAGGGGAACACTGAAGCTTTCTTT. Translation gives CASSAEGNTEAFF. The complete variable domain, with remaining parts taken from reference TRBV2 and TRBJ1-1, reads EPEVTQTPSHQVTQMGQEVILRCVPISNHLYFYWYRQILGQKVEFLVSFYNNEISEKSEIFDDQFSVERPDGSNFTLKIRSTKLEDSAMYFCASSAEGNTEAFFGQGTRLTVV.

The genes are TRBV20-1 and TRBJ2-5; either TRBD1 or TRBD2 may fit D (5 bases each). Per the germline V gene, CDR1 is DFQATT and CDR2 is SNEGSKA (reference sequence). The CDR3 extends over 12 amino acids. Trimming removed 1 base at V and 5 bases at J, with 8 bases between. As DNA, the CDR3 is TGCAGTGCTAGAGCCGGGGCTGAGACCCAGTACTTC. Amino acid sequence: CSARAGAETQYF.

This clonotype occurred many times. V and J are TRBV4-3 and TRBJ2-4; possibly TRBD2 for D (6 bases). The germline gives CDR1 LGHNA, CDR2 YSLEER. The CDR3 extends over 18 amino acids. V was clipped by 2 bases and J by 0 bases, with 17 bases between them. Written as DNA, the CDR3 is TGCGCCAGCAGCCAACCTAGGGAGGTTTGGGTAGCCAAAAACATTCAGTACTTC. Its protein product is CASSQPREVWVAKNIQYF.

The V gene is TRBV7-9, the J gene TRBJ2-1; possibly TRBD1 for D (6 bases). V shed 5 bases and J shed 7 bases, with 9 bases lying between them. The CDR3 has 12 amino acids. Germline V gene lookup returns CDR1 SEHNR and CDR2 FQNEAQ (reference sequence). CDR3 region: CASSPDRNEQFF. CDR3 nucleotides: TGTGCCAGCAGCCCAGACAGGAATGAGCAGTTCTTC.

This clonotype was seen at least ten times. The rearrangement uses TRBV7-2 and TRBJ2-1; 12 bases align to TRBD1. CDR3 size: 16 residues. V was pared by 5 bases and J by 5 bases, with 7 bases of the junction left unmatched. The germline CDR1 and CDR2 sequences are SGHTA and FQGNSA. The CDR3: CASSRRDRGPHNEQFF. CDR3 nucleotide sequence: TGTGCCAGCAGCAGACGGGACAGGGGGCCCCACAATGAGCAGTTCTTC.

V is TRBV5-1 and J is TRBJ1-5; possible D gene TRBD1, 6 bases. The V gene lost 5 bases and the J gene lost 4 bases, with 13 bases spanning the gap. The germline V gene has CDR1 SGHRS and CDR2 YFSETQ. The CDR3 totals 14 residues. CDR3 loop: CASSVQGGNQPQHF. CDR3 sequence (DNA): TGCGCCAGCAGTGTCCAAGGGGGAAATCAGCCCCAGCATTTT.

This clonotype was counted only a few times. This sequence joins TRBV5-1 and TRBJ1-1; D gene unclear. The CDR3 totals 12 residues. The germline V and J ends were trimmed by 7 bases and 6 bases, with 13 bases remaining between them. Germline values: CDR1 SGHRS, CDR2 YFSETQ. This chain's CDR3 is CASDFDPSEAFF. DNA for the CDR3: TGCGCCAGCGACTTCGACCCCTCTGAAGCTTTCTTT.

Remarks on this clonotype: One end of the junction fails to match germline, which may point to a read error. The gene calls are TRBV5-6 and TRBJ2-1; D may correspond to TRBD1 or TRBD2 (6 bases each). The V gene's germline CDR1 is SGHDT and CDR2 YYEEEE. There are 14 residues in the CDR3. The CDR3 coding sequence is TGTGCCAGCAGCAGGGGGGCGGTCTACAGTGAGCAGTTCTTC. Its translation is CASSRGAVYSEQFF. The whole variable domain, filled in from reference TRBV5-6 and TRBJ2-1, reads DAGVTQSPTHLIKTRGQQVTLRCSPKSGHDTVSWYQQALGQGPQFIFQYYEEEERQRGNFPDRFSGHQFPNYSSELNVNALLLGDSALYLCASSRGAVYSEQFFGPGTRLTVL.

V and J are TRBV18 and TRBJ1-2, with D unresolved. The CDR3 runs 18 residues. Germline assignment: CDR1 KGHSH and CDR2 LQKENI. The ends were cut back, 3 bases at V and 8 bases at J, with 28 bases in the middle. This CDR3 reads CASSPVSQYDGYGGGYTF. CDR3 nucleotide sequence: TGTGCCAGCTCACCCGTATCCCAGTATGACGGATACGGAGGAGGCTACACCTTC.

The chain recombines TRBV4-3 with TRBJ2-1; TRBD2 matches at 11 bases. In germline, CDR1 is LGHNA, CDR2 YSLEER. Losses at the gene ends were 0 bases for V and 4 bases for J; bases not matched to a gene: 5. This CDR3 comprises 17 residues. The CDR3 here is CASSQDLGTSGYNEQFF. CDR3 bases: TGCGCCAGCAGCCAAGATCTGGGGACTAGCGGTTACAATGAGCAGTTCTTC.

The chain is built from TRBV5-1 and TRBJ2-4; 8 positions match TRBD1. V lost 2 bases and J lost 1; bases outside the gene matches: 2. The CDR3 has 15 amino acids. In germline, CDR1 is SGHRS, CDR2 YFSETQ. The CDR3 loop reads CASSFRQGAKNIQYF. The CDR3 bases are TGCGCCAGCAGCTTCCGACAGGGGGCCAAAAACATTCAGTACTTC.

The V and J genes are TRBV24-1 and TRBJ2-5, with D hard to call. The germline gives CDR1 KGHDR, CDR2 SFDVKD. The CDR3 consists of 12 residues. V lost 5 bases and J 5 bases, leaving 8 bases between the germline ends. Here the CDR3 reads CATSVTGETQYF. CDR3 nucleotides: TGTGCCACCAGTGTAACTGGGGAGACCCAGTACTTC.

The V gene is TRBV7-8, the J gene TRBJ1-1; tentatively, D is TRBD1 (5 bases). The CDR3 extends over 16 amino acids. In germline, CDR1 is SGHVS, CDR2 FQNEAQ. V gave up 3 bases and J gave up 0 bases, with 14 bases separating them. The CDR3 loop reads CASSLGPEGLNTEAFF. CDR3 nucleotide sequence: TGTGCCAGCAGCTTGGGGCCTGAGGGGTTGAACACTGAAGCTTTCTTT.